The 21 T cell receptor beta chains given below trace back to one sample, sequenced in a study of T cell responses to AZD1222 COVID-19 vaccine. The data were produced by immunoSEQ multiplex PCR, yet TCRdb's version contains in-frame clones alone and is incomplete. In the table there are tens of thousands of clones, roughly 90% of which are singletons. This specimen consisted of peripheral blood, obtained on day 0 of AZD1222 vaccination. These receptors were obtained from an adult in good health.

The V gene is TRBV5-4, the J gene TRBJ1-2; 8 bases fit TRBD1. V shed 4 bases and J 2 bases; nucleotides not matched to a gene: 10. CDR3 length: 16 amino acids. Germline V gene data show CDR1 as SGHNT and CDR2 as YYREEE (reference sequence). The CDR3 nucleotides are TGTGCCAGCAGCCCTGGGGGACAGGCTTTAAACTATGGCTACACCTTC. It encodes CASSPGGQALNYGYTF.

The chain carries TRBV5-1 and TRBJ1-2; D is possibly TRBD1 (5 bases). The germline CDR1 and CDR2 sequences are SGHRS and YFSETQ. This CDR3 has 15 residues. The germline V and J ends were trimmed by 4 bases and 1 base, with 14 bases remaining between them. The CDR3 DNA reads as TGCGCCAGCAGCATGGGGGAGCTAATTAACTATGGCTACACCTTC. As protein: CASSMGELINYGYTF.

This sequence joins TRBV19 and TRBJ1-2, with D possibly being TRBD1 (5 bases). The CDR3 runs 11 residues. V gave up 11 bases and J gave up 2 bases, with 9 bases separating them. The V gene's germline CDR1 is LNHDA and CDR2 SQIVND (reference sequence). This CDR3 is CAGRENYGYTF. In DNA form, the CDR3 reads TGTGCCGGCAGGGAGAACTATGGCTACACCTTC.

The chain employs TRBV19 and TRBJ1-5; 9 bases are shared with TRBD1. V trimming: 8 bases; J trimming: 1 base; junction bases outside the gene matches: 12. The CDR3 spans 17 residues. From germline, CDR1 is LNHDA and CDR2 SQIVND (reference sequence). The CDR3: CASGKGQGGWSNQPQHF. The CDR3 DNA follows: TGTGCCAGTGGAAAGGGACAGGGCGGATGGAGCAATCAGCCCCAGCATTTT.

In nucleotides, the CDR3 is TGTGCCAGCCGCCCTGGCCCCCGAGGGGAGACCCAGTACTTC. Encoded protein: CASRPGPRGETQYF. The chain carries TRBV7-6 and TRBJ2-5; the D gene is possibly TRBD2 (5 bases). The CDR3 length is 14 residues. The V and J ends lost 8 bases and 5 bases respectively, with 18 bases between them. Germline assignment: CDR1 SGHVS and CDR2 FNYEAQ.

The chain couples TRBV6-2 or TRBV6-3 to TRBJ2-7; a possible D gene is TRBD1 (5 bases). Germline CDR1 and CDR2: MNHEY and SVGEGT. Trimming pared 4 bases from V and 2 bases from J, leaving 12 bases between. The length of the CDR3 is 14 residues. The CDR3 DNA reads TGTGCCAGCAGTTGGTGGGAAGGGGCCTACGAGCAGTACTTC. Residues: CASSWWEGAYEQYF.

This sequence joins TRBV10-3 and TRBJ2-2, with 10 positions matching TRBD2. Germline loops: CDR1 ENHRY, CDR2 SYGVKD. CDR3 size: 16 residues. The ends lost 6 bases at V and 1 base at J; junction bases unmatched: 5. The CDR3: CAISQGLAVNTGELFF. CDR3 coding DNA: TGTGCCATCAGCCAAGGACTAGCGGTGAACACCGGGGAGCTGTTTTTT.

The table lists this clone with a count of one. The chain recombines TRBV3-1 (or the pseudogene TRBV3-2) with TRBJ1-6; TRBD1 might be the D (6 bases). Trimming cost V 3 bases and J 6 bases, with 9 bases left between them. The CDR3 loop spans 14 amino acids. In germline, CDR1 is LGHDT, CDR2 YNNKEL (reference sequence). The CDR3 region is CASSQRQANSPLHF. CDR3 coding DNA: TGTGCCAGCAGCCAGAGACAGGCTAATTCACCCCTCCACTTT.

V gene TRBV5-1 combines with J gene TRBJ1-3; the D gene is possibly TRBD1 (5 bases). This CDR3 has 14 residues. Per the germline V gene, CDR1 is SGHRS and CDR2 is YFSETQ. Trimming removed 4 bases from V and 9 bases from J, with 17 bases in between. The CDR3 loop reads CASSRSPGDGTIYF. In DNA, the CDR3 is TGCGCCAGCAGCAGATCCCCCGGGGACGGCACCATATATTTT.

The chain recombines TRBV19 with TRBJ1-4; no definite D call. V was trimmed by 4 bases and J by 0 bases, leaving 9 bases between them. The V gene's germline CDR1 is LNHDA and CDR2 SQIVND (reference sequence). CDR3 length: 15 amino acids. CDR3 residues: CASSNETPTNEKLFF. CDR3 coding DNA: TGTGCCAGTAGTAATGAGACACCAACTAATGAAAAACTGTTTTTT.

The J gene is TRBJ2-7, the V gene TRBV18; the D gene is possibly TRBD1 (6 bases). From germline, CDR1 is KGHSH and CDR2 LQKENI. This CDR3 spans 18 amino acids. V lost 1 base and J lost 0, with 19 bases in between. DNA for the CDR3: TGTGCCAGCTCACCACGCCGACAGGATTCCTACTTCTCCTACGAGCAGTACTTC. It encodes CASSPRRQDSYFSYEQYF.

V is TRBV7-9 and J is TRBJ1-4; 7 bases line up with TRBD1. V gave up 2 bases and J gave up 0 bases; unmatched junction bases: 3. The V gene's germline CDR1 is SEHNR and CDR2 FQNEAQ (reference sequence). The CDR3 spans 16 residues. DNA for the CDR3: TGTGCCAGCAGCTTACCCCAGGGGGCAACTAATGAAAAACTGTTTTTT. This encodes CASSLPQGATNEKLFF.

By its share, this clone is large. Other DNA sequences in the sample encode the same CDR3. The chain couples TRBV28 to TRBJ1-5; D is perhaps TRBD1 (5 bases). The germline gives CDR1 MDHEN, CDR2 SYDVKM. Between the trimmed V and J ends, which lost 3 bases and 7 bases, there was a span of 10 bases. There are 13 residues in the CDR3. The DNA for the CDR3 is TGTGCCAGCAGTTTGGAAGGACAACAGCCCCAGCATTTT. It specifies CASSLEGQQPQHF.

This chain uses TRBV18 with TRBJ2-1; 7 nucleotides agree with TRBD1. The junction had 6 bases not matched to a gene; V was cut back by 6 bases and J by 4 bases. The germline V gene encodes CDR1 KGHSH and CDR2 LQKENI. The CDR3 loop spans 14 amino acids. CDR3 nucleotide sequence: TGTGCCAGCTCCAAGGACAGGACATACAATGAGCAGTTCTTC. It is translated as CASSKDRTYNEQFF.

J is TRBJ1-2 and V is TRBV7-9; D might be TRBD1 (5 bases). Germline V gives CDR1 SEHNR, CDR2 FQNEAQ (reference sequence). CDR3 length equals 16 residues. Between the trimmed V and J ends, which lost 5 bases and 1 base, there was a span of 17 bases. The CDR3 reads CASSQALTENNYGYTF. For the CDR3, the DNA is TGTGCCAGCAGCCAGGCCTTGACAGAGAATAACTATGGCTACACCTTC.

This sequence joins TRBV24-1 and TRBJ2-3, with no clear D. V was cut by 1 base and J by 0 bases, with 7 bases left in between. This CDR3 region has 15 residues. CDR1 KGHDR and CDR2 SFDVKD come from the germline V gene. CDR3 in amino acids: CATSDFGYSTDTQYF. The DNA for the CDR3 is TGTGCCACCAGTGATTTCGGGTATAGCACAGATACGCAGTATTTT.

Comments on this clone: Other DNA sequences from this sample encode an identical CDR3 as well. The chain has TRBV18 and TRBJ2-7, with no clear D. Germline-derived CDR1 and CDR2 are KGHSH and LQKENI. The V gene lost 3 bases and the J gene lost 0 bases, with 3 bases spanning the gap. The CDR3 extends over 12 amino acids. The CDR3 here is CASSPDSYEQYF. The DNA for the CDR3 is TGTGCCAGCTCACCCGACTCCTACGAGCAGTACTTC. The whole variable domain, remainder taken from reference TRBV18 and TRBJ2-7, is NAGVMQNPRHLVRRRGQEARLRCSPMKGHSHVYWYRQLPEEGLKFMVYLQKENIIDESGMPKERFSAEFPKEGPSILRIQQVVRGDSAAYFCASSPDSYEQYFGPGTRLTVT.

V gene TRBV12-2 combines with J gene TRBJ1-3. TRBV12-2 is a pseudogene locus. CDR3 length equals 16 residues. The CDR3 region is CASRPPSSSSGNTIYF. CDR3 in DNA: TGTGCAAGTCGCCCGCCCTCGTCGAGCTCTGGAAACACCATATATTTT.

Note on this clone: The sample carries other DNA sequences with the same CDR3. CDR3 sequence (DNA): TGTGCCAGCAGCCGCGACGGGAACTATGGCTACACCTTC. It codes for CASSRDGNYGYTF. The V call is TRBV6-2 or TRBV6-3, the J call TRBJ1-2; no clear D. The CDR3 totals 13 residues. In germline, CDR1 is MNHEY, CDR2 SVGEGT. V shed 6 bases and J shed 2 bases, with 10 bases lying between them.

The J gene is TRBJ1-6, the V gene TRBV2; 8 bases match TRBD1. The CDR3 contains 15 residues. CDR1 is SNHLY and CDR2 is FYNNEI in the germline V gene. Unmatched junction bases numbered 12, after V lost 6 bases and J lost 11 bases. The CDR3 here is CASRGPNRGETPLHF. CDR3 bases: TGTGCCAGCAGAGGCCCCAACAGGGGGGAGACACCCCTCCACTTT.

The rearrangement links TRBV7-2 to TRBJ2-7; tentatively, D is TRBD2 (5 bases). V lost 5 bases and J lost 0, with 11 bases in between. This CDR3 spans 14 amino acids. The germline V gene encodes CDR1 SGHTA and CDR2 FQGNSA. CDR3 amino acids: CASSPSAGSYEQYF. CDR3 coding DNA: TGTGCCAGCAGCCCCTCCGCGGGCTCCTACGAGCAGTACTTC. Using reference TRBV7-2 and TRBJ2-7 for the parts outside the CDR3, the full variable domain is GAGVSQSPSNKVTEKGKDVELRCDPISGHTALYWYRQSLGQGLEFLIYFQGNSAPDKSGLPSDRFSAERTGGSVSTLTIQRTQQEDSAVYLCASSPSAGSYEQYFGPGTRLTVT.